Listed here are 17 T cell receptor beta chains from one sample, sequenced in a study of blood T cell repertoires in COVID-19. Sequenced by immunoSEQ multiplex PCR; TCRdb stores in-frame clones only, minus some. The repertoire includes about 200,000 clones, around 84% of them detected once, and 15% to 20% sits in the top ten. Sequencing was done on a sample of peripheral blood. Receptors were obtained from a human donor in a cohort sampled during active COVID-19.

This rearrangement joins TRBV2 to TRBJ2-5, with 12 bases aligning to TRBD2. V shed 6 bases, J shed 13 bases, and the junction held 12 bases outside the gene matches. Germline CDR1 and CDR2: SNHLY and FYNNEI. CDR3 length: 14 residues. CDR3 residues: CASRLRLAGEAPYF. CDR3 nucleotide sequence: TGTGCCAGCAGATTGAGACTAGCGGGAGAAGCTCCGTACTTC.

The rearrangement uses TRBV19 and TRBJ1-2; TRBD1 aligns across 11 bases. The CDR3 length is 18 residues. The germline V gene encodes CDR1 LNHDA and CDR2 SQIVND (reference sequence). Losses at the gene ends were 5 bases for V and 5 bases for J; bases not matched to a gene: 16. The CDR3 region is CASSEIGQGATRMYGYTF. In DNA, the CDR3 is TGTGCCAGTAGTGAGATAGGACAGGGGGCTACCAGGATGTATGGCTACACCTTC.

The chain joins TRBV18 to TRBJ1-5, with TRBD1 matching 8 bases. CDR1 and CDR2 from the germline V gene are KGHSH and LQKENI. This CDR3 region has 14 residues. V shed 5 bases, J shed 6 bases, and the junction held 6 bases outside the gene matches. This chain's CDR3 is CASSYGQGGQPQHF. The DNA for the CDR3 is TGTGCCAGCTCATACGGACAGGGCGGTCAGCCCCAGCATTTT.

CDR3 in amino acids: CASGPGQGRGYTF. The CDR3 DNA reads TGTGCTAGTGGTCCCGGACAGGGCCGAGGCTACACCTTC. The chain couples TRBV12-5 to TRBJ1-2; 8 positions agree with TRBD1. Germline CDR1 and CDR2: LGHNT and FRNRAP. V lost 5 bases to trimming and J lost 8 bases; unmatched junction nucleotides: 7. The CDR3 covers 13 residues.

This clone occurred a few times. V gene TRBV5-1 combines with J gene TRBJ1-6, with TRBD1 matching 9 bases. This CDR3 contains 18 residues. Germline loops: CDR1 SGHRS, CDR2 YFSETQ. V lost 1 base to trimming and J lost 5 bases; unmatched junction nucleotides: 10. The CDR3: CASSLRTPTGGNNSPLHF. The CDR3 nucleotides read TGCGCCAGCAGCTTGCGTACCCCGACAGGGGGGAATAATTCACCCCTCCACTTT.

The V gene is TRBV19, the J gene TRBJ1-1, with a weak D call TRBD1 (6 bases). V was clipped by 5 bases and J by 6 bases, with 13 bases between them. Germline V CDR1 and CDR2: LNHDA, SQIVND (reference sequence). This CDR3 is built from 13 residues. The CDR3 spells CASSLRDNAEAFF. Written as DNA, the CDR3 is TGTGCCAGTAGTCTCCGGGACAACGCTGAAGCTTTCTTT.

The rearrangement links TRBV30 to TRBJ1-1, with D hard to call. Germline CDR1 reads GTSNPN; CDR2 reads SVGIG (reference sequence). V lost 0 bases and J 3 bases, leaving 11 bases between the germline ends. The CDR3 contains 14 residues. CDR3 nucleotides: TGTGCCTGGAGTGTCACGGGGTCGGACACTGAAGCTTTCTTT. Translation: CAWSVTGSDTEAFF.

This rearrangement joins TRBV6-5 to TRBJ2-7, with 9 bases lining up with TRBD1. The ends lost 0 bases at V and 3 bases at J; junction bases unmatched: 3. Germline V gives CDR1 MNHEY, CDR2 SVGAGI. CDR3 length equals 15 residues. This chain's CDR3 is CASSYSSDRGYEQYV. The CDR3 DNA sequence: TGTGCCAGCAGTTACTCATCGGACAGGGGCTACGAGCAGTACGTC.

This rearrangement joins TRBV9 to TRBJ1-2; a weak D match, TRBD1 (5 bases). The germline V gene encodes CDR1 SGDLS and CDR2 YYNGEE. Trimming shortened V by 0 bases and J by 6 bases, and 9 bases separated the two germline ends. The CDR3 has 13 amino acids. The CDR3 region has the DNA TGTGCCAGCAGCGTAGCAGGGTACGATGGCTACACCTTC. This gives the protein CASSVAGYDGYTF. The full variable domain, with the rest looked up from reference TRBV9 and TRBJ1-2, is DSGVTQTPKHLITATGQRVTLRCSPRSGDLSVYWYQQSLDQGLQFLIQYYNGEERAKGNILERFSAQQFPDLHSELNLSSLELGDSALYFCASSVAGYDGYTFGSGTRLTVV.

The chain joins TRBV5-4 to TRBJ2-3, with 9 bases identical to TRBD2. The J segment lost 6 bases and the V segment lost 3 bases, leaving 5 bases of the junction unmatched. Looked up from germline, CDR1 is SGHNT and CDR2 is YYREEE (reference sequence). The CDR3 loop spans 14 amino acids. The CDR3 loop is CASSSAGGSDTQYF. CDR3 bases: TGTGCCAGCAGCTCAGCGGGAGGTTCGGATACGCAGTATTTT.

The CDR3 region is CASSLIAGGANEQFF. Here the CDR3 DNA reads TGTGCCAGCAGTTTAATTGCCGGGGGGGCAAATGAGCAGTTCTTC. V and J are TRBV7-2 and TRBJ2-1; 8 nucleotides align to TRBD2. Trimming cost V 6 bases and J 7 bases; bases outside gene matches: 11. The length of the CDR3 is 15 residues. The germline gives CDR1 SGHTA, CDR2 FQGNSA.

This clone came up a few times. The rearrangement joins TRBV2 to TRBJ2-5; maybe TRBD2 (6 bases). This CDR3 comprises 14 residues. Trimming left V 5 bases short and J 5 bases short, with 15 bases between. Germline-derived CDR1 and CDR2 are SNHLY and FYNNEI. CDR3 in amino acids: CASSLLHGGETQYF. CDR3 bases: TGTGCCAGCAGTCTCCTCCATGGAGGGGAGACCCAGTACTTC.

The chain recombines TRBV5-1 with TRBJ2-1, with 11 bases aligning to TRBD2. The J segment lost 1 base and the V segment lost 4 bases, leaving 7 bases of the junction unmatched. CDR1 is SGHRS, CDR2 YFSETQ, per germline. The CDR3 totals 17 residues. Here the CDR3 DNA reads TGCGCCAGCAGCGCCACTAGCGGGAGCACGTCCTACAATGAGCAGTTCTTC. Translated: CASSATSGSTSYNEQFF.

The CDR3 loop reads CASSPTDRLTEAFF. As DNA, the CDR3 is TGTGCCAGCAGCCCTACCGACAGGTTGACTGAAGCTTTCTTT. The gene calls are TRBV7-8 and TRBJ1-1; D perhaps matches TRBD1 (6 bases). The CDR3 is 14 residues long. The germline gives CDR1 SGHVS, CDR2 FQNEAQ. Trimming shortened V by 5 bases and J by 5 bases, and 15 bases separated the two germline ends.

The rearrangement uses TRBV6-6 and TRBJ1-2; tentatively, D is TRBD1 (5 bases). Trimming removed 6 bases at V and 4 bases at J, with 9 bases between. This CDR3 is built from 12 residues. Germline V gives CDR1 MNHNY, CDR2 SVGAGI (reference sequence). The DNA for the CDR3 is TGTGCCAGCAGCCGGGGGGGCTATGGCTACACCTTC. It encodes CASSRGGYGYTF.

Concerning this clone: This sample also contains other DNA sequences that code for the same CDR3. DNA of the CDR3: TGTGCCAGCAGCTTCAGGGGAGATACGCAGTATTTT. It codes for CASSFRGDTQYF. The chain carries TRBV7-9 and TRBJ2-3, with D tentatively TRBD1 (6 bases). The CDR3 is 12 residues long. The V and J ends lost 3 bases and 5 bases respectively, with 6 bases between them. Germline V lookup: CDR1 SEHNR, CDR2 FQNEAQ (reference sequence).

The rearrangement links TRBV10-1 to TRBJ1-2; D is ambiguous. This CDR3 is built from 15 residues. The germline V and J ends were trimmed by 3 bases and 5 bases, with 16 bases remaining between them. Germline V CDR1 and CDR2: WNHNN, SYGVQD (reference sequence). CDR3 coding DNA: TGCGCCAGCAGTGATCACTCCGGGTCGGTATATGGCTACACCTTC. The encoded protein is CASSDHSGSVYGYTF.